These 2 T cell receptor beta chains originate from one sample sequenced in a study of early T cells in non-severe SARS-CoV-2 infection. TCRdb re-called the 5' RACE reads with MiXCR, one entry per CDR3 protein. The sample records tens of thousands of distinct CDR3 sequences, around a sixth being singletons. Here the sequenced sample was whole blood, taken at baseline. The receptors here all came from an adult who was a healthcare worker with PCR-confirmed SARS-CoV-2 infection or an uninfected control (not recorded which).

This clonotype was counted between two and nine times. The rearrangement joins TRBV6-5 to TRBJ2-5, with 7 bases aligning to TRBD1. After removal of 2 bases from V and 2 bases from J, the junction contained 5 bases not matched to a gene. This CDR3 region has 15 residues. CDR1 is MNHEY and CDR2 is SVGAGI in the germline V gene. The CDR3 region is CASSYNRGAQETQYF. For the CDR3, the DNA is TGTGCCAGCAGTTACAACAGGGGTGCGCAAGAGACCCAGTACTTC.

This clonotype came up many times. The rearrangement uses TRBV7-9 and TRBJ2-4, with D perhaps TRBD2 (5 bases). Trimming took off 3 bases at V and 13 bases at J, with 13 bases between the two ends. Germline lookup yields CDR1 SEHNR and CDR2 FQNEAQ (reference sequence). CDR3 length: 12 amino acids. The CDR3 DNA is TGTGCCAGCAGCTTTGAAAAGAGGGCCCAGTACTTC. Encoded protein: CASSFEKRAQYF.